One sample yielded the 31 T cell receptor beta chains listed below, sequenced in a study of tumor and adjacent non-tumor tissue in lung cancer. This sample's RNA came from whole unsorted tissue. Distant lung tissue was collected more than 3 cm away from the tumor edge. Three rounds of nested PCR, following a modified ARM-PCR protocol, produced the TCRbeta library. In TCRdb, the multiplex PCR reads were re-called with MiXCR into one record per CDR3 protein. The repertoire consists of 98,000 or so distinct CDR3 sequences, with 80% occurring once and the leading ten covering more than 30%. Sequencing was done on a sample of distant non-tumor lung tissue. The receptors derive from a man aged 55 to 70 with small cell lung cancer.

The chain uses TRBV28 and TRBJ2-7; perhaps TRBD2 as D (6 bases). V gave up 9 bases and J gave up 7 bases, with 10 bases separating them. Germline-derived CDR1 and CDR2 are MDHEN and SYDVKM. The CDR3 is 10 residues long. The CDR3 nucleotides read TGTGCCAGTAGCGGAGAGGAGCAGTACTTC. Protein: CASSGEEQYF.

In the case of this clonotype: The junction departs from germline at one end; a sequencing error may be responsible. The rearrangement links TRBV11-2 to TRBJ1-1, with TRBD1 matching over 7 bases. Germline CDR1 SGHAT, CDR2 FQNNGV. This CDR3 contains 13 residues. The CDR3 here is CASTSAGQREVFF. CDR3 DNA: TGTGCCAGCACCTCAGCGGGACAGCGGGAAGTTTTCTTT.

This clonotype was counted at least ten times. This sequence joins TRBV28 and TRBJ2-7, with 10 bases that match TRBD2. V dropped 4 bases and J dropped 2; count of bases not matched to a gene: 2. Germline V CDR1 and CDR2: MDHEN, SYDVKM. The CDR3 spans 14 residues. As DNA, the CDR3 is TGTGCCAGCAGTTCGGGACTAGCGACCTACGAGCAGTACTTC. Translating gives CASSSGLATYEQYF.

There are a few counts of this clonotype. The chain carries TRBV28 and TRBJ2-7; D might be TRBD2 (5 bases). Trimming removed 10 bases at V and 7 bases at J, with 26 bases between. CDR1 and CDR2 (germline): MDHEN, SYDVKM. The CDR3 is 15 residues long. The CDR3 reads CAISGSGIGSGEQYF. CDR3 nucleotides: TGTGCCATCTCGGGCAGTGGAATAGGGTCGGGGGAGCAGTACTTC.

The rearrangement joins TRBV29-1 to TRBJ2-5; 9 nucleotides match TRBD1. The germline gives CDR1 SQVTM, CDR2 ANQGSEA. This CDR3 has 12 residues. This CDR3 reads CGATGTGETQYF. The CDR3, as DNA: TGCGGTGCAACCGGGACAGGGGAGACCCAGTACTTC.

Of note for this clonotype: No conserved phenylalanine or tryptophan is present at the end of the CDR3, so a read error is the likely explanation. The chain combines TRBV5-5 with TRBJ2-3; D ambiguous. The germline V gene has CDR1 SGHKS and CDR2 YYEKEE (reference sequence). The V end was cut by 8 bases, the J end by 4 bases, with 14 bases between. This CDR3 is built from 13 residues. CDR3: CASIGEIADTQYL. As DNA, the CDR3 is TGTGCCAGTATCGGAGAAATCGCAGATACGCAGTATTTG.

This clonotype appeared many times. The chain has TRBV7-8 and TRBJ1-2; tentatively, D is TRBD1 (5 bases). The CDR3 is 13 amino acids. The germline V gene has CDR1 SGHVS and CDR2 FQNEAQ. V was clipped by 5 bases and J by 3 bases, with 10 bases between them. This CDR3 is CASSPRGDYGYTF. CDR3 nucleotide sequence: TGTGCCAGCAGCCCCCGGGGGGACTATGGCTACACCTTC.

Worth noting for this clonotype: At one end, the junction sequence differs from germline, possibly due to a read error. The gene calls are TRBV6-5 and TRBJ2-2; a possible D gene is TRBD2 (6 bases). CDR3 length: 16 amino acids. Per the germline V gene, CDR1 is MNHEY and CDR2 is SVGAGI. CDR3: CASRPWRGNSTGELLF. CDR3 nucleotides: TGTGCCAGCAGACCCTGGCGGGGTAATTCTACCGGGGAGCTGTTGTTT.

Details on this clonotype: This CDR3 fails to terminate in the conserved phenylalanine or tryptophan, so it likely reflects a read error. The gene calls are TRBV6-1 and TRBJ2-2; D is undetermined. CDR1 MNHNS and CDR2 SASEGT come from the germline V gene. The length of the CDR3 is 16 residues. The V and J ends lost 1 base and 7 bases respectively, with 16 bases between them. This CDR3 reads CASSEDHGMLVGELFS. In nucleotides, the CDR3 is TGTGCCAGCAGTGAAGACCATGGCATGCTGGTCGGGGAGCTGTTTTCT.

Of note for this clonotype: Germline and junction disagree at one end, which may indicate a read error. The chain combines TRBV12-3 or TRBV12-4 with TRBJ2-1; 10 bases fit TRBD2. This CDR3 contains 15 residues. In nucleotides, the CDR3 is TGTACCAGTAAGAATAGCGGGAGGAACTACAATGAGCAGTTCTTC. This gives the protein CTSKNSGRNYNEQFF.

This clonotype has just one count. This sequence may be a read error, since a much larger clone differs from it by one base. Here the CDR3 omits its conserved ending phenylalanine or tryptophan, so a read error is the likely source. The V gene is TRBV20-1, the J gene TRBJ1-4, with a weak D call TRBD1 (5 bases). Trimming pared 3 bases from V and 8 bases from J, leaving 16 bases between. The CDR3 has 14 amino acids. Germline CDR1 reads DFQATT; CDR2 reads SNEGSKA (reference sequence). The CDR3 spells CSASSQGGGEKLFS. CDR3 in DNA: TGCAGTGCTAGTTCTCAGGGAGGAGGAGAAAAACTGTTTTCT.

V gene TRBV5-5 combines with J gene TRBJ1-2, with D maybe TRBD1 (6 bases). The CDR3 runs 17 residues. V dropped 8 bases and J dropped 5 bases, with 28 bases sitting between them. The germline V gene encodes CDR1 SGHKS and CDR2 YYEKEE (reference sequence). CDR3 protein: CARSPEQGRGLEYGYTF. The CDR3 DNA is TGTGCCAGGAGCCCCGAACAGGGACGTGGTCTGGAGTATGGCTACACCTTC.

This clonotype came up once. One junction end disagrees with the germline gene, perhaps due to a read error. This chain links TRBV11-2 with TRBJ2-2; the D is unclear. The CDR3 has 15 residues. Germline V gives CDR1 SGHAT, CDR2 FQNNGV. This CDR3 is CASGLTLLAIGELFF. In DNA form, the CDR3 reads TGTGCCAGCGGCTTAACCCTCCTGGCCATCGGGGAGCTGTTTTTT.

This chain connects TRBV29-1 to TRBJ2-1, with D possibly being TRBD2 (6 bases). Near its end, the DNA agrees better with TRBJ2-7, so the J call may be wrong. The length of the CDR3 is 13 residues. Looked up from germline, CDR1 is SQVTM and CDR2 is ANQGSEA. In nucleotides, the CDR3 is TGCAGCCCTGAGGGGCGGAGGGATTGTGAACAGTACTTC. Translating it yields CSPEGRRDCEQYF.

A note on this clonotype: The junction departs from germline at one end; a sequencing error may be responsible. The chain recombines TRBV4-2 with TRBJ2-7; D perhaps matches TRBD1 (5 bases). The germline V gene has CDR1 LGHNA and CDR2 YNFKEQ. CDR3 length: 15 residues. The CDR3 region has the DNA TGTGCCAGCAGCCTACTCCAGGGTGTTTACGAGGAGCAGTATTTC. Amino acid sequence: CASSLLQGVYEEQYF.

To note about this clonotype: One end of the junction does not line up with germline, which may come from a read error. This chain uses TRBV29-1 with TRBJ2-3; D is uncertain. The germline gives CDR1 SQVTM, CDR2 ANQGSEA. This CDR3 region has 12 residues. DNA for the CDR3: TGCAGCGGCGGAGTAGCTGGAGATACGCAGTTTTTT. It encodes CSGGVAGDTQFF.

The rearrangement links TRBV5-1 to TRBJ1-1; TRBD1 aligns across 7 bases. V shed 0 bases, J shed 5 bases, and the junction held 10 bases outside the gene matches. The CDR3 is made up of 16 amino acids. Germline V CDR1 and CDR2: SGHRS, YFSETQ. The CDR3 sequence: CASSLVGWAQGTEAFF. CDR3 sequence (DNA): TGCGCCAGCAGCTTGGTGGGTTGGGCACAGGGGACTGAAGCTTTCTTT. Drawing the rest from reference TRBV5-1 and TRBJ1-1, the complete variable domain is KAGVTQTPRYLIKTRGQQVTLSCSPISGHRSVSWYQQTPGQGLQFLFEYFSETQRNKGNFPGRFSGRQFSNSRSEMNVSTLELGDSALYLCASSLVGWAQGTEAFFGQGTRLTVV.

Comments on this clonotype: As the CDR3 is not closed by the conserved phenylalanine or tryptophan, this likely results from a read error. V usage is TRBV6-5 and J usage is TRBJ2-1; 7 positions match TRBD1. CDR3 size: 13 residues. Germline values: CDR1 MNHEY, CDR2 SVGAGI. The DNA of the CDR3 is TGTGGCAGCAGGGGGATCCCGGCGGATGAGCAGTTCTTA. It codes for CGSRGIPADEQFL.

This clonotype was counted a few times. Likely a read error: the CDR3 ends without its conserved phenylalanine or tryptophan. The chain employs TRBV6-5 and TRBJ1-1, with a weak D call TRBD1 (6 bases). The germline CDR1 and CDR2 sequences are MNHEY and SVGAGI. V lost 6 bases, J lost 4 bases, and 12 bases lay in between. The CDR3 spans 13 residues. The CDR3 loop reads CASSPDRRTEAFL. DNA of the CDR3: TGTGCCAGCAGCCCAGACAGGCGCACTGAAGCTTTCCTT.

With regard to this clonotype: The CDR3 does not close with the conserved phenylalanine or tryptophan, likely indicating a read error. Because the CDR3's place on the DNA is in doubt, the DNA is left out and the CDR3 is given as listed by TCRdb. V is TRBV11-3 and J is TRBJ2-1; the table gives TRBD2 as D, unverified against the DNA. The CDR3 is made up of 16 amino acids, end residues included. Germline-derived CDR1 and CDR2 are SGHNT and YENEEA. The CDR3 here is CASSLGSSGIDNEQFS.

Comments on this clonotype: One end of the junction fails to match germline, which may point to a read error. The rearrangement joins TRBV11-2 to TRBJ2-1; D is possibly TRBD2 (6 bases). This CDR3 region has 14 residues. The germline V gene encodes CDR1 SGHAT and CDR2 FQNNGV. As DNA, the CDR3 is TGTGCCAGCAGTTTAGAGGCGGGGTTGGCTGAACAGTTCTTC. Protein sequence: CASSLEAGLAEQFF.

The genes are TRBV28 and TRBJ1-5; 7 nucleotides agree with TRBD1. V dropped 2 bases and J dropped 5; count of bases not matched to a gene: 9. The CDR3 is 16 residues long. Per the germline V gene, CDR1 is MDHEN and CDR2 is SYDVKM. CDR3: CASSLIQGTAYQPQHF. In nucleotides, the CDR3 is TGTGCCAGCAGTTTAATCCAAGGGACAGCTTATCAGCCCCAGCATTTT.

The sample holds a few counts of this clonotype. The rearrangement joins TRBV7-9 to TRBJ2-3; TRBD2 agrees at 10 bases. J gave up 5 bases and V 2 bases, and 10 bases lay outside the gene matches. The V gene's germline CDR1 is SEHNR and CDR2 FQNEAQ (reference sequence). The length of the CDR3 is 17 residues. In DNA form, the CDR3 reads TGTGCCAGCAGCTTAAGTGGGCTAGCGGGAGCAAAAGATACGCAGTATTTT. Amino acid sequence: CASSLSGLAGAKDTQYF. The complete variable domain, with remaining parts taken from reference TRBV7-9 and TRBJ2-3, reads DTGVSQNPRHKITKRGQNVTFRCDPISEHNRLYWYRQTLGQGPEFLTYFQNEAQLEKSRLLSDRFSAERPKGSFSTLEIQRTEQGDSAMYLCASSLSGLAGAKDTQYFGPGTRLTVL.

Points on this clonotype: A much larger clone lies one base from this, so it may be a read error. The chain joins TRBV11-2 to TRBJ2-1; D gene uncertain. The J call may be wrong; the DNA end is better matched by TRBJ2-7. The CDR3 is 12 residues long. The germline gives CDR1 SGHAT, CDR2 FQNNGV. CDR3 in DNA: TGTACCAGCAGCTTAGGATCCGACGAGCAGTACTTC. Amino acid sequence: CTSSLGSDEQYF.

As regards this clonotype: Sequence at one end of the junction differs from germline and may be a read error. This chain connects TRBV29-1 to TRBJ2-1; D perhaps matches TRBD1 (6 bases). This CDR3 is 14 amino acids long. CDR1 is SQVTM, CDR2 ANQGSEA, per germline. CDR3 nucleotide sequence: TGCAGCGTATACAGGGTATTAGGGGACAATGATCAGTTCTTC. Translation gives CSVYRVLGDNDQFF.

There are a few counts of this clonotype. A read error may produce the germline difference seen at one junction end. J is TRBJ1-1 and V is TRBV20-1; 8 bases are shared with TRBD1. CDR1 is DFQATT and CDR2 is SNEGSKA in the germline V gene (reference sequence). There are 14 residues in the CDR3. The chain's CDR3 is CSTRVDRGNTEAFF. In DNA form, the CDR3 reads TGCAGTACTAGGGTTGACAGGGGGAACACTGAAGCTTTCTTT.

Comment on this clonotype: Sequence at one end of the junction differs from germline and may be a read error. The chain uses TRBV6-5 and TRBJ2-1; D is possibly TRBD2 (7 bases). Germline V gene sequence: CDR1 MNHEY, CDR2 SVGAGI. This CDR3 region has 17 residues. CDR3 in amino acids: CASSYSVWGLADNEQLF. The DNA for the CDR3 is TGTGCCAGCAGTTACTCGGTCTGGGGGCTAGCGGACAATGAACAGTTATTC.

As regards this clonotype: Relative to the germline gene, one junction end is altered; a read error may explain this. CDR3 region: CASSLTGNQEIQYF. For the CDR3, the DNA is TGTGCCAGCAGCTTAACAGGGAACCAAGAGATCCAGTACTTC. This sequence joins TRBV7-8 and TRBJ2-5, with D perhaps matching TRBD1 (6 bases). Germline V gene data show CDR1 as SGHVS and CDR2 as FQNEAQ. This CDR3 comprises 14 residues.

This clonotype was seen many times. The V gene is TRBV20-1, the J gene TRBJ1-1; unclear D gene. V lost 5 bases to trimming and J lost 4 bases, with 8 bases between them. CDR3 size: 11 residues. Germline-derived CDR1 and CDR2 are DFQATT and SNEGSKA (reference sequence). The CDR3 coding sequence is TGCAGTGCTCCCCGGAGCACTGAAGCTTTCTTT. It translates to CSAPRSTEAFF.

V is TRBV20-1 and J is TRBJ2-1, with 12 nucleotides matching TRBD2. Trimming at V came to 5 bases and at J to 9 bases, leaving 11 bases not matched to a gene. This CDR3 is built from 15 residues. The V gene's germline CDR1 is DFQATT and CDR2 SNEGSKA (reference sequence). The chain's CDR3 is CSALPTSGRISEQFF. The CDR3 DNA is TGCAGTGCTCTTCCAACTAGCGGGAGGATCAGTGAGCAGTTCTTC.

Comment on this clonotype: One end of the junction does not line up with germline, which may come from a read error. The chain is built from TRBV10-3 and TRBJ2-2, with 13 bases fitting TRBD2. CDR3 length equals 17 residues. CDR1 ENHRY and CDR2 SYGVKD come from the germline V gene. CDR3 sequence: CAISELVGLAGPGELFF. The DNA of the CDR3 is TGCGCCATCAGTGAGCTGGTGGGACTAGCGGGACCCGGGGAGCTGTTTTTT.